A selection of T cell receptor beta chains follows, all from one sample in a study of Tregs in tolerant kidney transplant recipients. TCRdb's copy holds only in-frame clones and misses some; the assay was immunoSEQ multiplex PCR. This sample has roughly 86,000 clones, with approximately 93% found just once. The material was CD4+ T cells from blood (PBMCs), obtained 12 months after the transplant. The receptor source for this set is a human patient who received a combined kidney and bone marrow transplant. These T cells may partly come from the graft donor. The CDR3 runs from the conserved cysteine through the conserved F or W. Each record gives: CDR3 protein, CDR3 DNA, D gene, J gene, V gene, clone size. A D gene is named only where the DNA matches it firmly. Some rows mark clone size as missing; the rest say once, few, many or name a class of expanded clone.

cdr3_aa: CATSEGGARQPQHF; cdr3_nt: TGTGCCACTTCTGAAGGGGGGGCACGGCAGCCCCAGCATTTT; d_call: .; j_call: TRBJ1-5; v_call: TRBV6-1; clone_size: few
cdr3_aa: CASSRFSGTQGTDTQYF; cdr3_nt: TGTGCCAGCAGCCGATTTAGCGGGACGCAAGGCACAGATACGCAGTATTTT; d_call: TRBD2; j_call: TRBJ2-3; v_call: TRBV4-2; clone_size: .
cdr3_aa: CASSPNPRGSYGYTF; cdr3_nt: TGTGCCAGCAGCCCAAATCCCAGGGGATCCTATGGCTACACCTTC; d_call: .; j_call: TRBJ1-2; v_call: TRBV7-6; clone_size: .
cdr3_aa: CASSGQGLDTEAFF; cdr3_nt: TGTGCCAGCAGCGGACAGGGGTTGGACACTGAAGCTTTCTTT; d_call: TRBD1; j_call: TRBJ1-1; v_call: TRBV11-1; clone_size: .
cdr3_aa: CASNLGLLYEQYF; cdr3_nt: TGTGCCAGCAATCTGGGACTTTTATACGAGCAGTACTTC; d_call: .; j_call: TRBJ2-7; v_call: TRBV6-1; clone_size: .
cdr3_aa: CASSLGAIPQETQYF; cdr3_nt: TGTGCCAGCAGCTTGGGGGCGATACCCCAAGAGACCCAGTACTTC; d_call: .; j_call: TRBJ2-5; v_call: TRBV11-3; clone_size: .
cdr3_aa: CASRFIGDQPQHF; cdr3_nt: TGTGCCAGCAGATTTATAGGGGATCAGCCCCAGCATTTT; d_call: .; j_call: TRBJ1-5; v_call: TRBV6-1; clone_size: .
cdr3_aa: CASSLTSDSSYEQYF; cdr3_nt: TGTGCCAGCAGCTTGACTAGCGACTCCTCCTACGAGCAGTACTTC; d_call: TRBD2; j_call: TRBJ2-7; v_call: TRBV11-2; clone_size: .
cdr3_aa: CASSDYSRRGYTF; cdr3_nt: TGTGCCAGCAGTGACTACAGTAGGAGGGGCTACACCTTC; d_call: .; j_call: TRBJ1-2; v_call: TRBV6-5; clone_size: .
cdr3_aa: CASSLSGTGRDEQYF; cdr3_nt: TGTGCCAGCAGCCTTTCCGGGACAGGGCGTGACGAGCAGTACTTC; d_call: TRBD1; j_call: TRBJ2-7; v_call: TRBV6-1; clone_size: .
cdr3_aa: CASSHISGRGNEQFF; cdr3_nt: TGTGCCAGCAGCCATATTTCGGGCAGGGGAAATGAGCAGTTCTTC; d_call: .; j_call: TRBJ2-1; v_call: TRBV5-6; clone_size: .
cdr3_aa: CASSQETGTTEAFF; cdr3_nt: TGCGCCAGCAGCCAGGAGACAGGAACCACTGAAGCTTTCTTT; d_call: .; j_call: TRBJ1-1; v_call: TRBV4-1; clone_size: .
cdr3_aa: CASSLAAPRGSKNIQYF; cdr3_nt: TGTGCCAGCAGCTTAGCTGCGCCAAGGGGTTCCAAAAACATTCAGTACTTC; d_call: .; j_call: TRBJ2-4; v_call: TRBV7-2; clone_size: .
cdr3_aa: CASSQVLGLRTDTQYF; cdr3_nt: TGTGCCAGCAGCCAAGTTTTAGGACTCCGCACAGATACGCAGTATTTT; d_call: .; j_call: TRBJ2-3; v_call: TRBV4-2; clone_size: .
cdr3_aa: CASRRTVSGNTIYF; cdr3_nt: TGTGCCAGCAGAAGGACAGTCTCTGGAAACACCATATATTTT; d_call: .; j_call: TRBJ1-3; v_call: TRBV2; clone_size: .
cdr3_aa: CASSGQGARYEQYF; cdr3_nt: TGTGCCAGCAGCGGACAGGGGGCAAGGTACGAGCAGTACTTC; d_call: TRBD1; j_call: TRBJ2-7; v_call: TRBV2; clone_size: .
cdr3_aa: CATGTGGFGNTEAFF; cdr3_nt: TGTGCCACCGGAACGGGGGGGTTCGGGAACACTGAAGCTTTCTTT; d_call: .; j_call: TRBJ1-1; v_call: TRBV15; clone_size: .
cdr3_aa: CASSLTENFNYGYTF; cdr3_nt: TGTGCCAGCAGCTTAACGGAGAACTTTAACTATGGCTACACCTTC; d_call: .; j_call: TRBJ1-2; v_call: TRBV7-2; clone_size: .
cdr3_aa: CASSRGRYVRRGEETQYF; cdr3_nt: TGCGCCAGCAGCCGCGGGAGGTATGTCAGAAGGGGTGAAGAGACCCAGTACTTC; d_call: TRBD2; j_call: TRBJ2-5; v_call: TRBV5-1; clone_size: once
cdr3_aa: CASSLYLSPLTDTQYF; cdr3_nt: TGTGCCAGCAGCTTGTACTTATCCCCTCTCACAGATACGCAGTATTTT; d_call: .; j_call: TRBJ2-3; v_call: TRBV11-3; clone_size: .
cdr3_aa: CASSQELGGGAPETQYF; cdr3_nt: TGCGCCAGCAGCCAAGAGCTTGGCGGGGGGGCCCCCGAGACCCAGTACTTC; d_call: TRBD2; j_call: TRBJ2-5; v_call: TRBV4-3; clone_size: .
cdr3_aa: CAITRDRGTGELFF; cdr3_nt: TGTGCCATTACCCGGGACAGGGGGACCGGGGAGCTGTTTTTT; d_call: TRBD1; j_call: TRBJ2-2; v_call: TRBV6-6; clone_size: once
cdr3_aa: CASSILRTSGSFFGELFF; cdr3_nt: TGTGCCAGTAGTATATTAAGGACTAGCGGGAGTTTCTTCGGGGAGCTGTTTTTT; d_call: TRBD2; j_call: TRBJ2-2; v_call: TRBV19; clone_size: .
cdr3_aa: CASSPAGQLRETQYF; cdr3_nt: TGTGCCAGCAGTCCGGCCGGACAGCTCCGGGAGACCCAGTACTTC; d_call: .; j_call: TRBJ2-5; v_call: TRBV2; clone_size: .
cdr3_aa: CAWSWDRGETQYF; cdr3_nt: TGTGCCTGGAGTTGGGACAGGGGGGAGACCCAGTACTTC; d_call: TRBD1; j_call: TRBJ2-5; v_call: TRBV30; clone_size: .
cdr3_aa: CASSDSGPGGDSPLHF; cdr3_nt: TGTGCCAGCAGTGATTCGGGGCCCGGGGGGGATTCACCCCTCCACTTT; d_call: .; j_call: TRBJ1-6; v_call: TRBV25-1; clone_size: .
cdr3_aa: CSVAGGHPGEQYF; cdr3_nt: TGCAGCGTGGCGGGGGGGCACCCGGGAGAGCAGTACTTC; d_call: TRBD2; j_call: TRBJ2-7; v_call: TRBV29-1; clone_size: .
cdr3_aa: CASIGANYEQYF; cdr3_nt: TGTGCCAGCATTGGGGCGAACTACGAGCAGTACTTC; d_call: .; j_call: TRBJ2-7; v_call: TRBV28; clone_size: .
cdr3_aa: CSAETSGGNTGELFF; cdr3_nt: TGCAGCGCGGAGACTAGCGGGGGGAACACCGGGGAGCTGTTTTTT; d_call: TRBD2; j_call: TRBJ2-2; v_call: TRBV29-1; clone_size: .
cdr3_aa: CAISAGQAGDEQYF; cdr3_nt: TGTGCCATCAGCGCCGGACAGGCGGGCGACGAGCAGTACTTC; d_call: TRBD1; j_call: TRBJ2-7; v_call: TRBV10-3; clone_size: .
cdr3_aa: CASNPTGGDYYNEQFF; cdr3_nt: TGCGCCAGCAACCCGACGGGGGGGGATTACTACAATGAGCAGTTCTTC; d_call: TRBD2; j_call: TRBJ2-1; v_call: TRBV5-1; clone_size: .
cdr3_aa: CASSSTPRSYEQYF; cdr3_nt: TGTGCCAGCAGTTCAACCCCTAGGTCCTACGAGCAGTACTTC; d_call: .; j_call: TRBJ2-7; v_call: TRBV27; clone_size: few
cdr3_aa: CASSQTGSTDTQYF; cdr3_nt: TGTGCCAGCAGTCAAACAGGGAGCACAGATACGCAGTATTTT; d_call: .; j_call: TRBJ2-3; v_call: TRBV6-5; clone_size: once